Included here is one T cell receptor (beta chain) sequence, with context. Antigen: not known. This CDR3 region has 17 residues. The J segment lost 1 base and the V segment lost 0 bases, leaving 4 bases of the junction unmatched. The germline CDR1 and CDR2 sequences are LGHDT and YNNKEL (reference sequence). The sample comes from a study of response to subunit inactivated influenza vaccine. Study results and caveats: The authors offered the suggestion that each seasonal influenza vaccination recruits few new T cells.

TCRdb re-derived calls from the RT-PCR reads in MiXCR, one entry per CDR3 protein. The table has approximately 570,000 distinct CDR3 sequences, around 8% seen once. The chain joins TRBV3-1 to TRBJ1-2, with 11 bases lining up with TRBD1. The sample here was PBMCs from blood, taken roughly 24 months after vaccination. The source is a man between 50 and 75 years old who received an inactivated influenza vaccine. CDR3 in amino acids: CASSQELDRGRNYGYTF. The CDR3 bases are TGTGCCAGCAGCCAAGAACTGGACAGGGGGCGTAACTATGGCTACACCTTC. Supplemented by reference TRBV3-1 and TRBJ1-2, the full variable domain reads DTAVSQTPKYLVTQMGNDKSIKCEQNLGHDTMYWYKQDSKKFLKIMFSYNNKELIINETVPNRFSPKSPDKAHLNLHINSLELGDSAVYFCASSQELDRGRNYGYTFGSGTRLTVV.